The 20 T cell receptor beta chains listed next were all sequenced from one sample in a study of cytomegalovirus exposure and HLA in healthy donors. The PCR contained 60 Vbeta and 13 Jbeta primers. Libraries were prepared by immunoSEQ multiplex PCR; TCRdb keeps only in-frame clonotypes and omits some of them. The sample contains fewer than 45,000 clones, 90% of which appear only once. The sample was PBMCs. Receptors were obtained from a woman aged 18-30 years in good health and CMV-seronegative.

This chain links TRBV7-9 with TRBJ1-5, with 11 bases matching TRBD1. The CDR3 extends over 19 amino acids. Germline CDR1 SEHNR, CDR2 FQNEAQ (reference sequence). V gave up 2 bases and J gave up 2 bases; unmatched junction bases: 11. Here the CDR3 reads CASSLYGGQGAGGNQPQHF. CDR3 DNA sequence: TGTGCCAGCAGCTTATATGGAGGACAGGGGGCCGGGGGCAATCAGCCCCAGCATTTT.

The chain employs TRBV7-9 and TRBJ2-1; 11 nucleotides match TRBD1. V shed 5 bases and J 8 bases; nucleotides not matched to a gene: 8. Germline assignment: CDR1 SEHNR and CDR2 FQNEAQ (reference sequence). CDR3 length: 15 amino acids. CDR3 loop: CASSTGTGGSDEQFF. The CDR3 nucleotides are TGTGCCAGCAGCACCGGGACAGGGGGTTCGGATGAGCAGTTCTTC.

This chain links TRBV7-2 with TRBJ2-3; 7 bases are a match to TRBD2. CDR3 length equals 17 residues. From germline, CDR1 is SGHTA and CDR2 FQGNSA. V dropped 3 bases and J dropped 6; count of bases not matched to a gene: 15. CDR3: CASSLPRDPKAGDTQYF. CDR3 DNA: TGTGCCAGCAGCTTGCCCCGGGACCCGAAAGCGGGGGATACGCAGTATTTT.

The rearrangement links TRBV6-1 to TRBJ2-3; maybe TRBD1 (5 bases). V gave up 8 bases and J gave up 2 bases, with 17 bases separating them. Germline V gives CDR1 MNHNS, CDR2 SASEGT. The CDR3 contains 15 residues. The CDR3 bases are TGTGCCAGCGTTCGGACAACAGGCACCACAGATACGCAGTATTTT. This sequence encodes CASVRTTGTTDTQYF.

The gene calls are TRBV12-5 and TRBJ2-5; D ambiguous. V was pared by 6 bases and J by 5 bases, with 10 bases between. The CDR3 is 12 residues long. Germline CDR1 and CDR2: LGHNT and FRNRAP. The CDR3 DNA reads as TGTGCTAGTGGCCACGCTCGGGAGACCCAGTACTTC. This translates into CASGHARETQYF.

The count of this clone is one. The V and J genes are TRBV4-3 and TRBJ2-7; 9 nucleotides match TRBD1. The CDR3 covers 15 residues. The trim removed 2 bases at V and 6 bases at J, leaving 8 bases unmatched. The V gene's germline CDR1 is LGHNA and CDR2 YSLEER. The CDR3 loop reads CASSQRQGQGPEQYF. The CDR3 DNA reads as TGCGCCAGCAGCCAAAGACAAGGACAGGGGCCCGAGCAGTACTTC.

This clone was observed once. The chain joins TRBV10-3 to TRBJ2-3, with 7 bases fitting TRBD1. The CDR3 has 15 residues. V was clipped by 4 bases and J by 0 bases; unmatched bases: 4. CDR1 ENHRY and CDR2 SYGVKD come from the germline V gene. The CDR3 region is CAISVDRESTDTQYF. DNA of the CDR3: TGTGCCATCAGTGTAGACAGGGAAAGCACAGATACGCAGTATTTT.

This rearrangement joins TRBV4-1 to TRBJ2-1; 10 bases agree with TRBD2. Germline-derived CDR1 and CDR2 are MGHRA and YSYEKL. This CDR3 has 19 amino acids. Unmatched junction bases numbered 19, after V lost 4 bases and J lost 7 bases. The CDR3 coding sequence is TGCGCCAGCAGCCCAGGCCCCCTAGGACTAGCGGCCAACGGGAATGAGCAGTTCTTC. Protein sequence: CASSPGPLGLAANGNEQFF.

The genes are TRBV9 and TRBJ2-1, with 14 bases identical to TRBD2. The CDR3 runs 19 residues. The V gene's germline CDR1 is SGDLS and CDR2 YYNGEE. V was pared by 3 bases and J by 0 bases, with 8 bases of the junction left unmatched. This CDR3 is CASSGLAGGRLSSYNEQFF. The CDR3 DNA reads TGTGCCAGCAGCGGACTAGCGGGAGGGAGATTGAGCTCCTACAATGAGCAGTTCTTC. Together with reference TRBV9 and TRBJ2-1, the CDR3 gives the full variable domain: DSGVTQTPKHLITATGQRVTLRCSPRSGDLSVYWYQQSLDQGLQFLIQYYNGEERAKGNILERFSAQQFPDLHSELNLSSLELGDSALYFCASSGLAGGRLSSYNEQFFGPGTRLTVL.

The chain is built from TRBV4-2 and TRBJ2-6, with a weak D call TRBD2 (5 bases). The CDR3 is 16 residues long. Per germline, CDR1 LGHNA and CDR2 YNFKEQ. V shed 7 bases and J shed 3 bases, with 16 bases lying between them. CDR3 in amino acids: CASTPEGSGGANVLTF. CDR3 sequence (DNA): TGTGCCAGCACCCCAGAAGGCAGCGGTGGGGCCAACGTCCTGACTTTC.

The J gene is TRBJ2-2, the V gene TRBV4-3, with no clear D. This CDR3 contains 13 residues. Germline V gene data show CDR1 as LGHNA and CDR2 as YSLEER. Between the trimmed V and J ends, which lost 2 bases and 1 base, there was a span of 2 bases. The DNA for the CDR3 is TGCGCCAGCAGCCAACGGAACACCGGGGAGCTGTTTTTT. Translated, it gives CASSQRNTGELFF.

About this clone itself: The junction departs from germline at one end; a sequencing error may be responsible. V is TRBV7-9 and J is TRBJ2-7; TRBD1 is a possible D gene (5 bases). CDR3 size: 13 residues. Germline values: CDR1 SEHNR, CDR2 FQNEAQ (reference sequence). The CDR3 loop reads CSSSPDKPYEQYF. The CDR3 nucleotides are TGTTCCAGCAGCCCGGACAAGCCCTACGAGCAGTACTTC.

This chain connects TRBV25-1 to TRBJ2-7, with TRBD2 matching 9 bases. CDR1 MGHDK and CDR2 SYGVNS come from the germline V gene. CDR3 length: 14 amino acids. With 6 bases clipped from V and 9 bases from J, the junction kept 12 bases outside the gene matches. CDR3 in amino acids: CASSPSGTSIRQYF. In DNA, the CDR3 is TGTGCCAGCAGCCCCTCTGGGACTAGCATCAGGCAGTACTTC.

This chain connects TRBV2 to TRBJ1-4; 7 nucleotides align to TRBD1. V was pared by 3 bases and J by 11 bases, with 9 bases of the junction left unmatched. The CDR3 sequence is 14 residues long. Germline-derived CDR1 and CDR2 are SNHLY and FYNNEI. This CDR3 reads CASSEGRGYWKLFF. For the CDR3, the DNA is TGTGCCAGCAGTGAGGGCAGGGGGTATTGGAAACTGTTTTTT.

The chain couples TRBV11-2 to TRBJ2-1, with 12 bases that match TRBD2. Losses at the gene ends were 4 bases for V and 6 bases for J; bases not matched to a gene: 10. This CDR3 is 17 amino acids long. CDR1 is SGHAT, CDR2 FQNNGV, per germline. CDR3 region: CASSSITLAGGRNEQFF. CDR3 nucleotides: TGTGCCAGCAGCTCGATTACACTAGCGGGAGGACGCAATGAGCAGTTCTTC.

This clone was seen a single time. The chain recombines TRBV28 with TRBJ2-7; 9 bases fit TRBD1. V dropped 10 bases and J dropped 2; count of bases not matched to a gene: 9. CDR3 length: 14 amino acids. Germline CDR1 is MDHEN and CDR2 is SYDVKM. This chain's CDR3 is CATHRQGVTYEQYF. The CDR3, as DNA: TGTGCCACCCATCGACAGGGGGTCACCTACGAGCAGTACTTC.

This clone appeared a single time. The genes are TRBV7-6 and TRBJ1-1, with a tentative D call TRBD1 (6 bases). This CDR3 region has 14 residues. Germline V CDR1 and CDR2: SGHVS, FNYEAQ. Deletions cut 0 bases from V and 4 bases from J, with 9 bases between. DNA of the CDR3: TGTGCCAGCAGCTTAGCCCCAGGGGTCACTGAAGCTTTCTTT. This translates into CASSLAPGVTEAFF. The whole variable domain, remainder taken from reference TRBV7-6 and TRBJ1-1, is GAGVSQSPRYKVTKRGQDVALRCDPISGHVSLYWYRQALGQGPEFLTYFNYEAQQDKSGLPNDRFSAERPEGSISTLTIQRTEQRDSAMYRCASSLAPGVTEAFFGQGTRLTVV.

The chain is built from TRBV29-1 and TRBJ2-2; D may be TRBD2 (7 bases). With 6 bases removed from V and 4 bases from J, the gap between germline ends came to 15 bases. Germline lookup yields CDR1 SQVTM and CDR2 ANQGSEA. This CDR3 spans 14 amino acids. The CDR3 sequence is CSVGGEGVTGELFF. CDR3 coding DNA: TGCAGCGTGGGCGGGGAGGGGGTCACCGGGGAGCTGTTTTTT.

The rearrangement joins TRBV7-3 to TRBJ2-3; perhaps TRBD1 as D (6 bases). Trimming removed 4 bases at V and 2 bases at J, with 16 bases between. The CDR3 is 16 residues long. CDR1 and CDR2 from the germline V gene are SGHTA and FQGTGA. The CDR3 here is CASSSYPTGFTDTQYF. As DNA, the CDR3 is TGTGCCAGCAGCTCTTACCCGACAGGATTCACAGATACGCAGTATTTT.

The rearrangement links TRBV18 to TRBJ1-1; no firm D call. This CDR3 has 13 amino acids. Per germline, CDR1 KGHSH and CDR2 LQKENI. The germline V and J ends were trimmed by 2 bases and 2 bases, with 6 bases remaining between them. The CDR3 here is CASSPGRNTEAFF. DNA of the CDR3: TGTGCCAGCTCACCAGGGAGAAACACTGAAGCTTTCTTT.